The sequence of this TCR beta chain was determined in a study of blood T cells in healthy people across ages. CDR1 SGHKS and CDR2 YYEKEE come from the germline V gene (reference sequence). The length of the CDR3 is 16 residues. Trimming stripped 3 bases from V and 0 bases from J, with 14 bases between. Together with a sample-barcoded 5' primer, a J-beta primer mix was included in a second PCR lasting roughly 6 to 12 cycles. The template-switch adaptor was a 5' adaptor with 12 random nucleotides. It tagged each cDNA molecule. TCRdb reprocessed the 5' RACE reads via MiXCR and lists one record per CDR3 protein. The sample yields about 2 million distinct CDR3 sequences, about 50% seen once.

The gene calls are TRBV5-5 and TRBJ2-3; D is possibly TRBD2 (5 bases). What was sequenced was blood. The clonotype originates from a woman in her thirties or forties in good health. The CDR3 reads CASSSPDGVSTDTQYF. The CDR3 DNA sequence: TGTGCCAGCAGCTCCCCCGACGGGGTTAGCACAGATACGCAGTATTTT.